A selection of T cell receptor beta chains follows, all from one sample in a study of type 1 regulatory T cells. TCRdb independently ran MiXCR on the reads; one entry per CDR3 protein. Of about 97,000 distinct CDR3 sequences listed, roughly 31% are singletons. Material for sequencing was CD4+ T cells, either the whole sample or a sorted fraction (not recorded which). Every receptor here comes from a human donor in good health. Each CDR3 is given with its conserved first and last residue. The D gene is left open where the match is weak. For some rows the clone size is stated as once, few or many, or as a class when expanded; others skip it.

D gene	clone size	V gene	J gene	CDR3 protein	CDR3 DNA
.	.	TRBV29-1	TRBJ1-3	CSVGRGRSDTIYF	TGCAGCGTTGGGCGAGGAAGGTCGGACACCATATATTTT
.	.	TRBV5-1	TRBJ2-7	CASSSHYEQYF	TGCGCCAGCAGCTCGCACTACGAGCAGTACTTC
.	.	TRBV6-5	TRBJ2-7	CASSPNRILTYEQYF	TGTGCCAGCAGTCCAAACAGGATCTTGACCTACGAGCAGTACTTC
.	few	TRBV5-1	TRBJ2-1	CASSSTVWPPYNEQFF	TGCGCCAGCAGCTCGACGGTTTGGCCCCCTTACAATGAGCAGTTCTTC
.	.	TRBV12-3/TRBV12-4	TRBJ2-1	CASSLVEGSEQFF	TGTGCCAGCAGTTTAGTTGAGGGAAGTGAGCAGTTCTTC
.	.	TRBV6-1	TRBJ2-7	CASSESLDEQYF	TGTGCCAGCAGTGAAAGTTTGGACGAGCAGTACTTC
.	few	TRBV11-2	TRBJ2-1	CASSLGRNNEQFF	TGTGCCAGCAGCTTGGGACGGAACAATGAGCAGTTCTTC
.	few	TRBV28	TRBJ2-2	CASSLITGELFF	TGTGCCAGCAGTCTAATCACCGGGGAGCTGTTTTTT
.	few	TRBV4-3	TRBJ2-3	CASSQDWAGWDTQYF	TGCGCCAGCAGCCAAGATTGGGCGGGATGGGATACGCAGTATTTT
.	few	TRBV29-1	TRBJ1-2	CSVRGVGRYGYTF	TGCAGCGTGAGGGGAGTGGGAAGATATGGCTACACCTTC
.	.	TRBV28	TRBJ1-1	CANSLGGTSTEAFF	TGTGCCAACAGTTTGGGGGGGACCTCCACTGAAGCTTTCTTT
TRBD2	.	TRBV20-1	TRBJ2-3	CSASAGAGATDTQYF	TGCAGTGCGTCGGCGGGAGCGGGAGCGACGGATACGCAGTATTTT
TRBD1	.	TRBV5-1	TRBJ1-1	CASSLGLRDRVVNTGAFF	TGCGCCAGCAGCTTGGGCCTCCGGGACAGGGTGGTTAACACTGGAGCTTTCTTT
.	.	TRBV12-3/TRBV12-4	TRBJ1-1	CASSLGRKNTEAFF	TGTGCCAGCAGTTTAGGGCGGAAGAACACTGAAGCTTTCTTT
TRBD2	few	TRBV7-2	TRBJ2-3	CASSPLGAGAYLTQYF	TGTGCCAGCAGCCCCCTCGGAGCGGGGGCTTATTTGACGCAGTATTTT
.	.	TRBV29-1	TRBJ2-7	CSVEDRGRYEQYF	TGCAGCGTTGAAGACAGGGGAAGGTACGAGCAGTACTTC
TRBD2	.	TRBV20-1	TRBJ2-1	CSARRVAGANEQFF	TGCAGTGCTAGAAGAGTAGCGGGAGCCAATGAGCAGTTCTTC
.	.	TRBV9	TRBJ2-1	CASSVKVRSNEQFF	TGTGCCAGCAGCGTAAAGGTCCGATCCAATGAGCAGTTCTTC
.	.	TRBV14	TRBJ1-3	CASSQRFGDGNTIYF	TGTGCCAGCAGCCAGAGGTTTGGCGATGGAAACACCATATATTTT
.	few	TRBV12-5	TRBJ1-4	CASGLDGTQNEKLFF	TGTGCTAGTGGTTTGGACGGGACACAGAATGAAAAACTGTTTTTT
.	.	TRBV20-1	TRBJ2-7	CSASRTVTYEQYF	TGCAGTGCGAGTCGGACAGTCACCTACGAGCAGTACTTC
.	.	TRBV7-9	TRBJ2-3	CASSQSGLTGDTQYF	TGTGCCAGCAGCCAGAGCGGCCTCACCGGAGATACGCAGTATTTT
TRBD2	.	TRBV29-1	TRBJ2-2	CSVGGLAGAGNTGELFF	TGCAGCGTTGGGGGACTAGCGGGAGCGGGCAACACCGGGGAGCTGTTTTTT
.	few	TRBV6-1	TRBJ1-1	CASRSTPGRVNTEAFF	TGTGCCAGCAGATCAACCCCAGGGAGAGTAAACACTGAAGCTTTCTTT
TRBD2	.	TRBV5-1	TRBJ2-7	CASRAITGTSLRSSYEQYF	TGCGCCAGCAGGGCGATTACCGGGACTAGCCTACGGAGCTCCTACGAGCAGTACTTC
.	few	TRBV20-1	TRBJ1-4	CSARGRQINEKLFF	TGCAGTGCTAGAGGTCGACAGATTAATGAAAAACTGTTTTTT
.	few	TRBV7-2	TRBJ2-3	CASSLLGVDTQYF	TGTGCCAGCAGCTTATTGGGTGTAGATACGCAGTATTTT
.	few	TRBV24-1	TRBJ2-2	CATSATRQTSGTGELFF	TGTGCCACCAGTGCCACCCGACAGACTTCGGGCACCGGGGAGCTGTTTTTT
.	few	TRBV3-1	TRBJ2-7	CASSLKAIYGEQYF	TGTGCCAGCAGCCTAAAGGCAATATATGGCGAGCAGTACTTC
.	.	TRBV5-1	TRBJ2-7	CASSLVAGYEQYF	TGCGCCAGCAGCTTGGTGGCAGGGTACGAGCAGTACTTC
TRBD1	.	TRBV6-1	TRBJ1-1	CAAMTGRAEAFF	TGTGCCGCCATGACAGGGCGAGCTGAAGCTTTCTTT
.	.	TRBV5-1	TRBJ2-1	CASSFVAGTKNNEQFF	TGCGCCAGCAGCTTCGTCGCCGGGACGAAAAACAATGAGCAGTTCTTC
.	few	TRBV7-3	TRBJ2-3	CASSRTVLDTQYF	TGTGCCAGCAGCAGGACTGTCCTCGATACGCAGTATTTT
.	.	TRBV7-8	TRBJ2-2	CASSFPRGGTGELFF	TGTGCCAGCAGCTTTCCCCGGGGCGGAACCGGGGAGCTGTTTTTT
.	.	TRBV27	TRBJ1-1	CTSSIISGTEAFF	TGTACCAGCAGTATAATAAGCGGTACTGAAGCTTTCTTT
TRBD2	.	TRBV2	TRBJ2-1	CASTPWSGTEQFF	TGTGCCAGCACCCCATGGAGCGGGACTGAGCAGTTCTTC
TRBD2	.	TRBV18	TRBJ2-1	CASSPPLAGGVDEQFF	TGTGCCAGCTCACCCCCGCTAGCGGGAGGTGTAGATGAGCAGTTCTTC
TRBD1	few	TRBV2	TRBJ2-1	CASKGQGFGEQFF	TGTGCCAGCAAGGGACAGGGATTCGGTGAGCAGTTCTTC
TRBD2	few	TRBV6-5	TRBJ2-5	CASSNNVAGAEETQYF	TGTGCCAGCAGTAACAATGTAGCGGGAGCGGAAGAGACCCAGTACTTC
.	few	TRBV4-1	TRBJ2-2	CASSQSEAPNTGELFF	TGCGCCAGCAGCCAATCAGAGGCCCCGAACACCGGGGAGCTGTTTTTT
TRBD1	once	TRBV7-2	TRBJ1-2	CASSTRTGGNYGYTF	TGTGCCAGCAGCACCCGGACAGGGGGCAACTATGGCTACACCTTC
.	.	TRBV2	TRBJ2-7	CASSVGGYSYEQYF	TGTGCCAGCAGTGTCGGTGGGTACTCCTACGAGCAGTACTTC
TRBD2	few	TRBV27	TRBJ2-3	CASSARLAGGTQYF	TGTGCCAGCAGTGCCCGACTAGCGGGCGGTACGCAGTATTTT
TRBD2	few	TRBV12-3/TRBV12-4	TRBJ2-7	CASSLGGTRLHEQYF	TGTGCCAGCAGTTTAGGAGGGACTAGACTCCACGAGCAGTACTTC
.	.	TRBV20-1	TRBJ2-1	CRPQGGDEQFF	TGCAGACCCCAGGGGGGGGATGAGCAGTTCTTC
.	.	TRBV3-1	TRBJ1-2	CASSQVTGGYGYTF	TGTGCCAGCAGCCAAGTTACCGGCGGCTATGGCTACACCTTC
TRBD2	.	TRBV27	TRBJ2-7	CASKVTREATYEQYF	TGTGCCAGCAAGGTAACGCGGGAGGCTACCTACGAGCAGTACTTC
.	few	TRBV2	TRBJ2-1	CASNEDGISYNEQFF	TGTGCCAGCAACGAGGACGGGATTTCATACAATGAGCAGTTCTTC
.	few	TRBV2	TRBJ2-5	CASSANGVAAETQYF	TGTGCCAGCAGTGCTAACGGGGTAGCGGCAGAGACCCAGTACTTC
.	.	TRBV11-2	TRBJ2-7	CASSSVAVSYEQYF	TGTGCCAGCAGCTCCGTAGCGGTCTCCTACGAGCAGTACTTC
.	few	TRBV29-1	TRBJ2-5	CSVEGTVQETQYF	TGCAGCGTTGAGGGGACTGTGCAAGAGACCCAGTACTTC
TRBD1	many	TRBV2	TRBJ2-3	CASRASPGQGPDTQYF	TGTGCCAGCAGGGCTTCCCCGGGACAGGGCCCAGATACGCAGTATTTT
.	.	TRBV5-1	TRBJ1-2	CASSLAGAGPVYGYTF	TGCGCCAGCAGCTTGGCCGGGGCAGGGCCCGTCTATGGCTACACCTTC
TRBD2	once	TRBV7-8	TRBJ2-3	CASSPYRTSGSGDTQYF	TGTGCCAGCAGCCCGTATCGGACTAGCGGGAGTGGCGATACGCAGTATTTT
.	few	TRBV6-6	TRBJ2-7	CASSYVGVFYEQYF	TGTGCCAGCAGTTACGTAGGGGTTTTCTACGAGCAGTACTTC
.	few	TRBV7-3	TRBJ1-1	CASSSQAGAEAFF	TGTGCCAGCAGCTCTCAGGCGGGAGCTGAAGCTTTCTTT
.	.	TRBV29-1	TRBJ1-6	CSATDGPYNSPLHF	TGCAGCGCAACGGACGGACCCTATAATTCACCCCTCCACTTT
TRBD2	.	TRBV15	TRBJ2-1	CATSRGGRTSGTDEQFF	TGTGCCACCAGCAGGGGGGGAAGGACTAGCGGGACGGATGAGCAGTTCTTC